This note documents a single T cell receptor beta chain sequence. Once the reaction had ended, proliferating CFSE-low CD3+CD4+ and CD3+CD8+ responders were sorted. The sample comes from a study of graft-versus-host responses after intestinal transplantation. Study-wide context: Every one of the recipients received anti-thymocyte globulin induction and afterwards took tacrolimus and steroids for about 3 years.

The data were produced by immunoSEQ multiplex PCR, yet TCRdb's version contains in-frame clones alone and is incomplete. This table holds under 25,000 clones, around 35% found once. CDR3 length: 14 residues. V shed 7 bases and J 4 bases; nucleotides not matched to a gene: 7. Germline loops: CDR1 MNHEY, CDR2 SVGAGI. Sample: alloreactive CD4+ T cells from a mixed lymphocyte reaction culture, taken before transplantation. The subset denotes: CFSE-low proliferating T cells sorted from approximately six-day pre-transplant mixed lymphocyte reaction (GvH or HvG direction). This TCR was sampled from a human patient who was an organ donor for intestinal transplantation. V usage is TRBV6-5 and J usage is TRBJ1-1; 9 nucleotides agree with TRBD1. CDR3 in amino acids: CASTPDRGGTEAFF. CDR3 sequence (DNA): TGTGCCAGCACTCCGGACAGGGGAGGCACTGAAGCTTTCTTT.